Below are 10 T cell receptor beta chains sequenced from a single sample in a study of shared clonotypes between healthy human individuals. The protocol was immunoSEQ multiplex PCR, while the TCRdb copy is restricted to in-frame clones and leaves out a portion. The sample carries some 2,100,000 clones, approximately 94% recorded once. Input material: naive CD4+ T cells sorted from blood. Subset defined: CD45RA+ positively selected. The source of these receptors is a man younger than 30 in good health.

V gene TRBV11-2 combines with J gene TRBJ2-2, with a weak D call TRBD1 (6 bases). Looked up from germline, CDR1 is SGHAT and CDR2 is FQNNGV. The CDR3 has 16 residues. The V gene lost 5 bases and the J gene lost 6 bases, with 19 bases spanning the gap. This CDR3 is CASSPPTGGGPGELFF. CDR3 DNA: TGTGCCAGCAGCCCTCCCACTGGGGGCGGCCCCGGGGAGCTGTTTTTT. Full variable domain (remainder filled in from reference TRBV11-2 and TRBJ2-2): EAGVAQSPRYKIIEKRQSVAFWCNPISGHATLYWYQQILGQGPKLLIQFQNNGVVDDSQLPKDRFSAERLKGVDSTLKIQPAKLEDSAVYLCASSPPTGGGPGELFFGEGSRLTVL.

The genes are TRBV5-1 and TRBJ2-2; D perhaps matches TRBD1 (5 bases). Deletions cut 9 bases from V and 3 bases from J, with 15 bases between. Germline lookup yields CDR1 SGHRS and CDR2 YFSETQ. The CDR3 is 14 amino acids. The CDR3 DNA reads TGCGCCACCAGACAGAGATCAGACACCGGGGAGCTGTTTTTT. Translating it yields CATRQRSDTGELFF.

V is TRBV10-3 and J is TRBJ2-5, with TRBD2 identical over 15 bases. The CDR3 is 18 residues long. J was trimmed by 4 bases and V by 4 bases; bases with no gene match: 10. The V gene's germline CDR1 is ENHRY and CDR2 SYGVKD. The CDR3 protein is CAISVSTLGLAGGETQYF. The CDR3 coding sequence is TGTGCCATCAGTGTTTCTACGTTGGGACTAGCGGGAGGAGAGACCCAGTACTTC.

The chain combines TRBV7-2 with TRBJ2-7, with 7 bases aligning to TRBD1. V lost 7 bases to trimming and J lost 2 bases; unmatched junction nucleotides: 8. The CDR3 runs 14 residues. The germline V gene encodes CDR1 SGHTA and CDR2 FQGNSA. The CDR3: CASTDRASPYEQYF. CDR3 in DNA: TGTGCCAGCACCGACAGGGCCTCTCCCTACGAGCAGTACTTC. Filled out from reference TRBV7-2 and TRBJ2-7, the complete variable domain reads GAGVSQSPSNKVTEKGKDVELRCDPISGHTALYWYRQSLGQGLEFLIYFQGNSAPDKSGLPSDRFSAERTGGSVSTLTIQRTQQEDSAVYLCASTDRASPYEQYFGPGTRLTVT.

The genes are TRBV28 and TRBJ1-5; the match to TRBD1 covers 7 bases. Germline V gene sequence: CDR1 MDHEN, CDR2 SYDVKM. The junction had 10 bases not matched to a gene; V was cut back by 6 bases and J by 5 bases. The CDR3 totals 15 residues. The CDR3: CASSRPDRDDQPQHF. The CDR3 DNA reads as TGTGCCAGCAGCCGGCCAGACAGGGACGATCAGCCCCAGCATTTT.

The chain couples TRBV5-6 to TRBJ2-1, with D perhaps matching TRBD2 (6 bases). V lost 4 bases and J 14 bases, leaving 22 bases between the germline ends. The V gene's germline CDR1 is SGHDT and CDR2 YYEEEE. This CDR3 contains 14 residues. The CDR3 loop reads CASSARDSNREEFF. The CDR3 bases are TGTGCCAGCAGCGCCCGGGACTCCAACCGAGAGGAGTTCTTC.

This chain uses TRBV10-3 with TRBJ2-7; D is perhaps TRBD1 (7 bases). This CDR3 has 12 residues. With 11 bases removed from V and 2 bases from J, the gap between germline ends came to 13 bases. Per the germline V gene, CDR1 is ENHRY and CDR2 is SYGVKD. CDR3 nucleotides: TGTGCCGGGGCGGGACAGACCTACGAGCAGTACTTC. Protein: CAGAGQTYEQYF.

This sequence joins TRBV14 and TRBJ2-7; 8 positions match TRBD2. The CDR3 runs 13 residues. The V gene's germline CDR1 is SGHDN and CDR2 FVKESK. The J segment lost 7 bases and the V segment lost 4 bases, leaving 6 bases of the junction unmatched. CDR3 bases: TGTGCCAGCAGCCGAGCGGGAGTGGGGGAGCAGTACTTC. Residues: CASSRAGVGEQYF.

As to this clone: The same CDR3 can be traced to other DNA sequences in this sample. V and J are TRBV5-1 and TRBJ1-1; D not certain. There are 13 residues in the CDR3. Germline V CDR1 and CDR2: SGHRS, YFSETQ. Deletions cut 5 bases from V and 3 bases from J, with 11 bases between. The DNA of the CDR3 is TGCGCCAGCAGTTCCACTGGGGACACTGAAGCTTTCTTT. Translation: CASSSTGDTEAFF.

The chain uses TRBV7-2 and TRBJ2-3; D call uncertain. Trimming cost V 5 bases and J 6 bases, with 15 bases left between them. The germline gives CDR1 SGHTA, CDR2 FQGNSA. This CDR3 is built from 14 residues. Here the CDR3 reads CASSPPAVADTQYF. The CDR3 bases are TGTGCCAGCAGCCCCCCGGCTGTCGCCGATACGCAGTATTTT.